The 13 T cell receptor beta chains below were found in one sample sequenced in a study of early T cells in non-severe SARS-CoV-2 infection. Each CDR3 protein gets one entry after TCRdb re-called the 5' RACE reads with MiXCR. The repertoire holds 65,000 to 95,000 distinct CDR3 sequences, with 15% to 20% as singletons. Sequenced input: whole blood. The receptor set was obtained from an adult who was a healthcare worker with PCR-confirmed SARS-CoV-2 infection or an uninfected control (not recorded which).

This clonotype was observed a few times. The rearrangement joins TRBV7-9 to TRBJ2-5; weak D call: TRBD2 (5 bases). There are 11 residues in the CDR3. Trimming took 4 bases from V and 10 from J, leaving 10 bases between them. Germline-derived CDR1 and CDR2 are SEHNR and FQNEAQ (reference sequence). The CDR3 DNA reads TGTGCCAGCAGCTGGACCCGGGACCAGTACTTC. It translates to CASSWTRDQYF. The full variable domain, with the rest looked up from reference TRBV7-9 and TRBJ2-5, is DTGVSQNPRHKITKRGQNVTFRCDPISEHNRLYWYRQTLGQGPEFLTYFQNEAQLEKSRLLSDRFSAERPKGSFSTLEIQRTEQGDSAMYLCASSWTRDQYFGPGTRLLVL.

Of note for this clonotype: This may stem from a read error, because a much larger clone lies one nucleotide away. The chain uses TRBV4-2 and TRBJ2-4, with D maybe TRBD2 (6 bases). Germline V gene sequence: CDR1 LGHNA, CDR2 YNFKEQ. This CDR3 has 16 amino acids. The CDR3 here is CASSQDGGFAKNIQYF. CDR3 DNA: TGTGCCAGCAGTCAAGATGGGGGGTTCGCCAAAAACATTCAGTACTTC.

This clonotype showed up many times. This chain links TRBV11-2 with TRBJ2-1, with D unresolved. CDR1 and CDR2 (germline): SGHAT, FQNNGV. Trimming removed 6 bases at V and 5 bases at J, with 11 bases between. CDR3 length: 13 residues. The CDR3 is CASSRYGNNEQFF. The CDR3 region has the DNA TGTGCCAGCAGTAGGTACGGTAACAATGAGCAGTTCTTC.

This chain uses TRBV3-1 with TRBJ1-1; D is unresolved. V was pared by 4 bases and J by 0 bases, with 12 bases between. This CDR3 contains 15 residues. Germline V gene sequence: CDR1 LGHDT, CDR2 YNNKEL (reference sequence). CDR3: CASSPNLVVNTEAFF. The CDR3 coding sequence is TGTGCCAGCAGCCCCAATCTCGTAGTGAACACTGAAGCTTTCTTT.

The chain is built from TRBV3-1 and TRBJ2-7; 10 nucleotides align to TRBD1. This CDR3 has 14 residues. Per the germline V gene, CDR1 is LGHDT and CDR2 is YNNKEL (reference sequence). V was clipped by 4 bases and J by 5 bases; unmatched bases: 5. Written as DNA, the CDR3 is TGTGCCAGCAGCCTGGACAGGGGGTTGGACGAGCAGTACTTC. Amino acids: CASSLDRGLDEQYF.

This rearrangement joins TRBV7-6 to TRBJ1-1; perhaps TRBD1 as D (5 bases). The CDR3 has 15 residues. Deletions cut 3 bases from V and 3 bases from J, with 14 bases between. Per the germline V gene, CDR1 is SGHVS and CDR2 is FNYEAQ. The CDR3 DNA reads as TGTGCCAGCAGCTTGGGGCGCGCGGGGTACACTGAAGCTTTCTTT. Translating gives CASSLGRAGYTEAFF.

The chain combines TRBV11-3 with TRBJ1-3; a possible D gene is TRBD1 (5 bases). This CDR3 has 12 amino acids. Trimming pared 6 bases from V and 8 bases from J, leaving 11 bases between. Germline CDR1 SGHNT, CDR2 YENEEA. CDR3 nucleotides: TGTGCCAGCAGTCAAGGGGAATACACCATATATTTT. Translated: CASSQGEYTIYF.

This chain joins TRBV2 and TRBJ2-7; possible D gene TRBD2, 5 bases. V was shortened by 8 bases and J by 1 base, with 9 bases between the two germline ends. Per the germline V gene, CDR1 is SNHLY and CDR2 is FYNNEI. This CDR3 is built from 12 residues. As DNA, the CDR3 is TGTGCCAGCGAAGGGAGTTCCTACGAGCAGTACTTC. Translated, it gives CASEGSSYEQYF.

This rearrangement joins TRBV7-9 to TRBJ1-5, with 7 bases identical to TRBD1. The V gene's germline CDR1 is SEHNR and CDR2 FQNEAQ (reference sequence). This CDR3 has 14 residues. The V and J ends lost 5 bases and 2 bases, in that order; junction bases with no gene match: 3. The CDR3 DNA reads TGTGCCAGCAGCACCACAGGGGGCAATCAGCCCCAGCATTTT. Its protein product is CASSTTGGNQPQHF. Full variable domain (missing parts from reference TRBV7-9 and TRBJ1-5): DTGVSQNPRHKITKRGQNVTFRCDPISEHNRLYWYRQTLGQGPEFLTYFQNEAQLEKSRLLSDRFSAERPKGSFSTLEIQRTEQGDSAMYLCASSTTGGNQPQHFGDGTRLSIL.

V is TRBV6-1 and J is TRBJ2-3; the D call may be TRBD1 or TRBD2 (5 bases each). CDR3 length: 14 amino acids. Germline V lookup: CDR1 MNHNS, CDR2 SASEGT. V was pared by 5 bases and J by 0 bases, with 9 bases between. This CDR3 is CASSLRDSTDTQYF. The DNA for the CDR3 is TGTGCCAGCAGTCTCCGGGACAGCACAGATACGCAGTATTTT.

This clonotype was found a few times. This chain uses TRBV20-1 with TRBJ2-3; the match to TRBD2 covers 9 bases. This CDR3 is built from 15 residues. V lost 5 bases, J lost 7 bases, and 13 bases stayed unmatched. Germline lookup yields CDR1 DFQATT and CDR2 SNEGSKA (reference sequence). The CDR3 here is CSAAPQREVGNTQYF. CDR3 in DNA: TGCAGTGCTGCCCCCCAGCGGGAGGTCGGAAATACGCAGTATTTT.

This clonotype was seen many times. The chain carries TRBV3-1 and TRBJ2-3, with 8 bases that match TRBD2. CDR1 LGHDT and CDR2 YNNKEL come from the germline V gene (reference sequence). The CDR3 sequence is 15 residues long. Trimming at V came to 4 bases and at J to 2 bases, leaving 5 bases not matched to a gene. CDR3 in amino acids: CASSPTSGNTDTQYF. The CDR3 DNA is TGTGCCAGCAGCCCCACTAGCGGTAACACAGATACGCAGTATTTT.

The V gene is TRBV20-1, the J gene TRBJ2-1; 9 positions match TRBD2. V dropped 5 bases and J dropped 8; count of bases not matched to a gene: 10. The CDR3 has 14 amino acids. The germline V gene encodes CDR1 DFQATT and CDR2 SNEGSKA (reference sequence). The DNA for the CDR3 is TGCAGTGCTCTCTTAGCGGGAGTGTCCCATGAGCAGTTCTTC. Protein product: CSALLAGVSHEQFF.